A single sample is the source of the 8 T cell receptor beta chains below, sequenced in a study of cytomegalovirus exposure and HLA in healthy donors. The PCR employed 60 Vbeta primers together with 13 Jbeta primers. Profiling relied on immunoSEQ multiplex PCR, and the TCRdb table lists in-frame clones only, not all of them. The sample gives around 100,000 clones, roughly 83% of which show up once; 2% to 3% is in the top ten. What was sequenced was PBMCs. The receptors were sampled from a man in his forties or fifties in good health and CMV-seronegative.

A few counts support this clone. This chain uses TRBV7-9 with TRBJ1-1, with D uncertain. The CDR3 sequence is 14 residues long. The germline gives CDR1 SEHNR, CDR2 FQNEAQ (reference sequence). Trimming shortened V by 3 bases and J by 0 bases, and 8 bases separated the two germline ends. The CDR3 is CASSFGYMNTEAFF. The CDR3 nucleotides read TGTGCCAGCAGCTTTGGTTACATGAACACTGAAGCTTTCTTT. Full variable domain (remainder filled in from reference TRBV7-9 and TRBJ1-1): DTGVSQNPRHKITKRGQNVTFRCDPISEHNRLYWYRQTLGQGPEFLTYFQNEAQLEKSRLLSDRFSAERPKGSFSTLEIQRTEQGDSAMYLCASSFGYMNTEAFFGQGTRLTVV.

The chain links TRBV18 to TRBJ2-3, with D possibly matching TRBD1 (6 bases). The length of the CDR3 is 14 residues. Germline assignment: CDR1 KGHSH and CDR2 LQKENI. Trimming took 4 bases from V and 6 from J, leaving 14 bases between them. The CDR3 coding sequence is TGTGCCAGCTCACGCGGATCGAGGGGGGATACGCAGTATTTT. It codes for CASSRGSRGDTQYF.

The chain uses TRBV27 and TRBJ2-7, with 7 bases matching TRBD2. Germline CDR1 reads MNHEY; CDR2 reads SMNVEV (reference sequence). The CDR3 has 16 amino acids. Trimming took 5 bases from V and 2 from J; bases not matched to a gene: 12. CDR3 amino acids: CASSQDGRGLTYEQYF. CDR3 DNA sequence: TGTGCCAGCAGTCAGGATGGGAGGGGATTAACCTACGAGCAGTACTTC.

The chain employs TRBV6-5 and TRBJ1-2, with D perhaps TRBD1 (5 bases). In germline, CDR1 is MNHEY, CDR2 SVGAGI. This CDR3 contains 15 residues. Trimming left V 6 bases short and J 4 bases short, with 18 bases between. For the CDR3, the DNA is TGTGCCAGCAGCCCGACCAGACAGAAGCTCTATGGCTACACCTTC. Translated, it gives CASSPTRQKLYGYTF.

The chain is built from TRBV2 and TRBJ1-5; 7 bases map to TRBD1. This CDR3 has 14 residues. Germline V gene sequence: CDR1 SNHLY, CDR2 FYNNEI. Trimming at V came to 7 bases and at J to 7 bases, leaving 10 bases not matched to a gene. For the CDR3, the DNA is TGTGCCAGCACCGGGGCCACAGGGGTGCAGCCCCAGCATTTT. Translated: CASTGATGVQPQHF.

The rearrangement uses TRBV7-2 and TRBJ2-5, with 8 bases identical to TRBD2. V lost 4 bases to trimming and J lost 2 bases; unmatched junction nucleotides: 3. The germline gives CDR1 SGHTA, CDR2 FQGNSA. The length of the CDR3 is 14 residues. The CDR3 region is CASSSGLVQETQYF. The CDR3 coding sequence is TGTGCCAGCAGCTCGGGACTAGTTCAAGAGACCCAGTACTTC. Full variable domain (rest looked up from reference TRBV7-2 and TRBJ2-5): GAGVSQSPSNKVTEKGKDVELRCDPISGHTALYWYRQSLGQGLEFLIYFQGNSAPDKSGLPSDRFSAERTGGSVSTLTIQRTQQEDSAVYLCASSSGLVQETQYFGPGTRLLVL.

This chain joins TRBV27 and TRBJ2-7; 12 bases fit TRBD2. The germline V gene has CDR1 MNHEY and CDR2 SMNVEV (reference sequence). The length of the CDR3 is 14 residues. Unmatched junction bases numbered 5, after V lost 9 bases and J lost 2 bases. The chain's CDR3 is CARGLAGKPYEQYF. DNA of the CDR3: TGTGCCAGAGGACTAGCGGGGAAACCCTACGAGCAGTACTTC.

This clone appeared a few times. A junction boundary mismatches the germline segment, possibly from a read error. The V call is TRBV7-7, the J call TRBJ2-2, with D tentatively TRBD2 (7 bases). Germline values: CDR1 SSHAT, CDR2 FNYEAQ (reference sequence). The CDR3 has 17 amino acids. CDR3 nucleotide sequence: TGTGCTAGCAGCTCGTTCCCGGCGGGGGCGTTCCCCGGGGAGCTGTTTTTT. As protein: CASSSFPAGAFPGELFF.